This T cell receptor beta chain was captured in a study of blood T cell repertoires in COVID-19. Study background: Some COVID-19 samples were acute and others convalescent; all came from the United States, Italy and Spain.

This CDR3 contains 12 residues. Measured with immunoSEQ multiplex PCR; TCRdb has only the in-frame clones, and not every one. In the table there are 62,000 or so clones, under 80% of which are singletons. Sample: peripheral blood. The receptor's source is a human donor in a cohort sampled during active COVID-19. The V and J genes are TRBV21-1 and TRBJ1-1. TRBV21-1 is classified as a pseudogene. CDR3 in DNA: TGTGCCAGCAGCAAAGTTCGGGGTGAAGCTTTCTTT. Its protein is CASSKVRGEAFF.